Listed here is a single TCR beta chain. Here immunoSEQ multiplex PCR was the method, and the copy in TCRdb shows in-frame clones only, minus some. Of about 74,000 clones listed, approximately 86% are singletons. These data come from a study of blood T cell repertoires in COVID-19. As for the study in general: Acute and convalescent COVID-19 samples came from the United States, Italy and Spain.

Per the germline V gene, CDR1 is SGHNT and CDR2 is YENEEA. The CDR3 consists of 15 residues. Trimming cost V 7 bases and J 0 bases, with 12 bases left between them. The chain joins TRBV11-3 to TRBJ2-2; D perhaps matches TRBD1 (6 bases). This TCR came from a woman older than 75 with active or convalescent COVID-19. Specimen: peripheral blood. CDR3 region: CASKRTETNTGELFF. CDR3 nucleotides: TGTGCCAGCAAAAGGACAGAGACGAACACCGGGGAGCTGTTTTTT.